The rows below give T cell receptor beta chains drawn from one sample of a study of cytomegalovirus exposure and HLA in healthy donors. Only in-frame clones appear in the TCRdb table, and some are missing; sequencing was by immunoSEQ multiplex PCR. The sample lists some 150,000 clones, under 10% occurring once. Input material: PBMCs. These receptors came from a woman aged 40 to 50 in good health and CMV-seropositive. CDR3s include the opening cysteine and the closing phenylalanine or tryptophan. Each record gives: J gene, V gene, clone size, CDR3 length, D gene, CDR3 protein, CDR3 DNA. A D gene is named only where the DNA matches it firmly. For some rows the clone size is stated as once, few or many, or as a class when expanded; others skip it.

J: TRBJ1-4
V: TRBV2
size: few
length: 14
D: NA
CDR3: CASTLDGANEKLFF
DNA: TGTGCCAGCACCTTGGACGGGGCTAATGAAAAACTGTTTTTT

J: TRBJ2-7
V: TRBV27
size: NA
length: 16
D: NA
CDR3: CASSFFGQVNVHEQYF
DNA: NA

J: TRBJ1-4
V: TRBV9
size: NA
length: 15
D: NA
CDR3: CASSVGGTDHEKLFF
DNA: TGTGCCAGCAGCGTAGGAGGGACTGACCATGAAAAACTGTTTTTT

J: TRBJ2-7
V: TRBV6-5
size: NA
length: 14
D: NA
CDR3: CASSYIQGSGEQYF
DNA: TGTGCCAGCAGTTACATTCAGGGATCGGGCGAGCAGTACTTC

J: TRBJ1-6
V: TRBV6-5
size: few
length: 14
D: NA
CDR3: CASSYVSYNSPLHF
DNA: TGTGCCAGCAGTTACGTATCCTATAATTCACCCCTCCACTTT

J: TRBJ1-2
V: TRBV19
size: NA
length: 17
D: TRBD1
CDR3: CASSTRQGKWLNYGYTF
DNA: TGTGCCAGTAGTACCAGACAGGGAAAGTGGCTTAACTATGGCTACACCTTC

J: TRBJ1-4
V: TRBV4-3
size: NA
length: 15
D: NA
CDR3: CASSQEGRNNEKLFF
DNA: TGCGCCAGCAGCCAGGAGGGACGGAATAATGAAAAACTGTTTTTT

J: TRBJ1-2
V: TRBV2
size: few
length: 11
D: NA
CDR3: CASSAVYGYTF
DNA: TGTGCCAGCAGTGCAGTCTATGGCTACACCTTC

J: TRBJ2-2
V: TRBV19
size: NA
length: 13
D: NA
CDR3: CASSLTGTGELFF
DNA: TGTGCCAGTAGTCTAACGGGCACCGGGGAGCTGTTTTTT

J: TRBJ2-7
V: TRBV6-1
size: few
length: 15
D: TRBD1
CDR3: CASSVDRVPSYEQYF
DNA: TGTGCCAGCAGTGTTGACAGGGTCCCCTCCTACGAGCAGTACTTC

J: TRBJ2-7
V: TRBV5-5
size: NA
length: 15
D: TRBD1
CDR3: CASSSTGTGTKVKDF
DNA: TGTGCCAGCAGCAGTACCGGGACAGGGACCAAAGTAAAGGACTTC

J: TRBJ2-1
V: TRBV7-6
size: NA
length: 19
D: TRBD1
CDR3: CASSLAWGQGALANNEQFF
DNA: TGTGCCAGCAGCTTAGCGTGGGGACAGGGGGCCTTAGCTAACAATGAGCAGTTCTTC

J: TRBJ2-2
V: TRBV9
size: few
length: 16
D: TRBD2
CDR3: CASSTTSGGNTGELFF
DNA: TGTGCCAGCAGCACCACTAGCGGGGGGAACACCGGGGAGCTGTTTTTT

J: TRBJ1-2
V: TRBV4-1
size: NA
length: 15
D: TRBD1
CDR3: CASSRTGQGGGGYTF
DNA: TGCGCCAGCAGCCGGACGGGACAGGGGGGAGGTGGCTACACCTTC

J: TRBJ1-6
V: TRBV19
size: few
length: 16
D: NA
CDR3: CASSIDQGLRDSPLHF
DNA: TGTGCCAGTAGTATAGATCAGGGTCTCCGGGATTCACCCCTCCACTTT

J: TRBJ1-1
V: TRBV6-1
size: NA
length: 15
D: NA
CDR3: CASSEGGVDHTEAFF
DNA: TGTGCCAGCAGTGAAGGAGGAGTTGATCACACTGAAGCTTTCTTT

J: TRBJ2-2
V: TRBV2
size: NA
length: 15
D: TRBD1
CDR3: CASSSQGASTGELFF
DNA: TGTGCCAGCAGTTCACAGGGGGCCAGCACCGGGGAGCTGTTTTTT

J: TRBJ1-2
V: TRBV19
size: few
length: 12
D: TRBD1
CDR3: CASSPTGYGYTF
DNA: TGTGCCAGTAGTCCGACAGGGTATGGCTACACCTTC

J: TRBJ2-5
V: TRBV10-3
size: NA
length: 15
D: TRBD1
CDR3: CAISESGTAQETQYF
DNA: TGTGCCATCAGTGAGTCTGGGACAGCTCAAGAGACCCAGTACTTC

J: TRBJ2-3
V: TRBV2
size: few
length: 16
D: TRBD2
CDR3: CASSAELAGGTDTQYF
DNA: TGTGCCAGCAGTGCCGAACTAGCGGGGGGCACAGATACGCAGTATTTT

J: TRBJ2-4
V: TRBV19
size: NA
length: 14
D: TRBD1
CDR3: CASSIRTGDYIQYF
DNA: TGTGCCAGTAGTATTCGGACAGGGGACTACATTCAGTACTTC

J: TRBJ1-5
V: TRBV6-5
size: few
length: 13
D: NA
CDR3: CASSYSSNQPQHF
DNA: TGTGCCAGCAGTTACAGCTCTAATCAGCCCCAGCATTTT

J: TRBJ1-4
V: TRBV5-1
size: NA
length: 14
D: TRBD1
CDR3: CASSTDRAGEKLFF
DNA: TGCGCCAGCAGCACGGACAGGGCGGGTGAAAAACTGTTTTTT

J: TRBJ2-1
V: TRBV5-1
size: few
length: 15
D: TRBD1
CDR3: CACSGTGSFSNEQFF
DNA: TGCGCCTGCTCCGGGACAGGGAGTTTTTCCAATGAGCAGTTCTTC

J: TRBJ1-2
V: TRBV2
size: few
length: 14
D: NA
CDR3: CASLRGEGEYGYTF
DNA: TGTGCCAGCCTACGCGGGGAGGGGGAATATGGCTACACCTTC

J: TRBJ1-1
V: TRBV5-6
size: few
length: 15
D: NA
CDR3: CASSFRVQANTEAFF
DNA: TGTGCCAGCAGCTTCCGGGTACAGGCGAACACTGAAGCTTTCTTT

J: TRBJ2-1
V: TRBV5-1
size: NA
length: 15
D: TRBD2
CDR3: CASSLVAGPYNEQFF
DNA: TGCGCCAGCAGCTTGGTAGCGGGGCCTTACAATGAGCAGTTCTTC

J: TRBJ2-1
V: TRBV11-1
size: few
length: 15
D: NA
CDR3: CASREHGVSYNEQFF
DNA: TGTGCCAGCAGGGAGCACGGGGTCTCCTACAATGAGCAGTTCTTC

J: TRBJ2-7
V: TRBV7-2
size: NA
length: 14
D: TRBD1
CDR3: CASSLGQGAYEQYF
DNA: TGTGCCAGCAGCCTCGGACAGGGGGCCTACGAGCAGTACTTC

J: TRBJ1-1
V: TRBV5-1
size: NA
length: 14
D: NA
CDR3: CASSLAGQGPEAFF
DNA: TGCGCCAGCAGCTTGGCCGGGCAGGGGCCTGAAGCTTTCTTT

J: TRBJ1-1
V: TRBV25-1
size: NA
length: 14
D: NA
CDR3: CASSDRESYNEAFF
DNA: TGTGCCAGCAGTGACCGGGAAAGTTATAATGAAGCTTTCTTT

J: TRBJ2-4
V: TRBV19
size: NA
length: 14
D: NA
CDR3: CASSNQGAKNIQYF
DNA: TGTGCCAGTAGTAACCAGGGAGCCAAAAACATTCAGTACTTC

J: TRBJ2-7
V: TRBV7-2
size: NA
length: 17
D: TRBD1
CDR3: CASSLVVDRGWPYEQYF
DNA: TGTGCCAGCAGCTTAGTTGTGGACAGGGGTTGGCCCTACGAGCAGTACTTC

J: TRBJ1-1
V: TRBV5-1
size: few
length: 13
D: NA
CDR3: CASSDGMNTEAFF
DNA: TGCGCCAGCAGTGACGGGATGAACACTGAAGCTTTCTTT

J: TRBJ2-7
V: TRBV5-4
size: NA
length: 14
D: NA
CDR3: CASSLQAGSYEQYF
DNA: TGTGCCAGCAGCTTGCAGGCAGGGTCCTACGAGCAGTACTTC

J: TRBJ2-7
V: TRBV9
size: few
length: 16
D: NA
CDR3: CASSSWAGAVTYEQYF
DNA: TGTGCCAGCAGCTCCTGGGCAGGGGCTGTAACCTACGAGCAGTACTTC

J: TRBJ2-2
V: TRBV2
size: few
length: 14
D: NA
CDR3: CASSDRGTTGELFF
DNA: TGTGCCAGCAGTGACAGGGGTACCACCGGGGAGCTGTTTTTT

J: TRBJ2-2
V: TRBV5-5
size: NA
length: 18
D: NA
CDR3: CASSYPDKARLNTGELFF
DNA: TGTGCCAGCAGCTACCCGGACAAGGCGAGACTGAACACCGGGGAGCTGTTTTTT

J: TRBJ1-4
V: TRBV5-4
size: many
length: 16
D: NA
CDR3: CASSLGQSTTNEKLFF
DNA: TGTGCCAGCAGCTTGGGACAGTCTACAACTAATGAAAAACTGTTTTTT

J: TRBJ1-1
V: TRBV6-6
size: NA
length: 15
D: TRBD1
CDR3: CASSYDRGRGTEAFF
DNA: TGTGCCAGCAGTTATGACAGGGGGCGGGGCACTGAAGCTTTCTTT

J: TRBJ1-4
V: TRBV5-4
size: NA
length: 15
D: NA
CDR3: CASSLGTNSGEKLFF
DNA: TGTGCCAGCAGCTTGGGTACGAACAGTGGGGAAAAACTGTTTTTT

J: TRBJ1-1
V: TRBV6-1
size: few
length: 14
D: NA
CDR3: CASTRDRPNTEAFF
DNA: TGTGCCAGCACTCGTGACAGGCCGAACACTGAAGCTTTCTTT

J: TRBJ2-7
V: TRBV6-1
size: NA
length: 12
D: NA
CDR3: CASRTSSYEQYF
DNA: TGTGCCAGCAGGACTAGCTCCTACGAGCAGTACTTC